The 26 T cell receptor beta chains reported below all come from one sample, sequenced in a study of cytomegalovirus exposure and HLA in healthy donors. Primers for the PCR totalled 60 Vbeta and 13 Jbeta. The data were produced by immunoSEQ multiplex PCR, yet TCRdb's version contains in-frame clones alone and is incomplete. The top ten clones hold less than 2% of a sample with around 130,000 clones, over 70% of them seen once. The specimen was PBMCs. These receptor sequences come from a woman in her thirties or forties in good health and CMV-seronegative.

This chain uses TRBV5-4 with TRBJ2-3; 9 nucleotides line up with TRBD2. The V segment lost 4 bases and the J segment 2 bases; nucleotides outside the gene matches: 8. CDR3 length: 16 amino acids. The germline CDR1 and CDR2 sequences are SGHNT and YYREEE (reference sequence). The CDR3 sequence: CASSSSKRGATDTQYF. The DNA of the CDR3 is TGTGCCAGCAGCAGTAGCAAGCGGGGGGCCACAGATACGCAGTATTTT.

V is TRBV2 and J is TRBJ2-7, with TRBD2 matching over 7 bases. With V trimmed by 11 bases and J by 3 bases, 16 bases remained unmatched. The V gene's germline CDR1 is SNHLY and CDR2 FYNNEI. The CDR3 totals 15 residues. The CDR3 region is CACWGGGTVFYEQYF. In DNA, the CDR3 is TGTGCCTGTTGGGGGGGAGGGACGGTATTCTACGAGCAGTACTTC. The whole variable domain, filled in from reference TRBV2 and TRBJ2-7, reads EPEVTQTPSHQVTQMGQEVILRCVPISNHLYFYWYRQILGQKVEFLVSFYNNEISEKSEIFDDQFSVERPDGSNFTLKIRSTKLEDSAMYFCACWGGGTVFYEQYFGPGTRLTVT.

This chain connects TRBV5-1 to TRBJ1-1; D perhaps matches TRBD1 (5 bases). The germline gives CDR1 SGHRS, CDR2 YFSETQ. The V and J ends lost 3 bases and 1 base respectively, with 7 bases between them. This CDR3 region has 13 residues. For the CDR3, the DNA is TGCGCCAGCAGCTGGGACTCGAACACTGAAGCTTTCTTT. Translated: CASSWDSNTEAFF. Supplemented by reference TRBV5-1 and TRBJ1-1, the full variable domain reads KAGVTQTPRYLIKTRGQQVTLSCSPISGHRSVSWYQQTPGQGLQFLFEYFSETQRNKGNFPGRFSGRQFSNSRSEMNVSTLELGDSALYLCASSWDSNTEAFFGQGTRLTVV.

The gene calls are TRBV28 and TRBJ2-7, with TRBD2 as a possible D gene (5 bases). The CDR3 runs to 14 residues. The ends were cut back, 6 bases at V and 0 bases at J, with 12 bases in the middle. Germline V gives CDR1 MDHEN, CDR2 SYDVKM. The CDR3 region is CASRDSGSSYEQYF. The CDR3 DNA sequence: TGTGCCAGCAGGGACTCCGGAAGCTCCTACGAGCAGTACTTC.

This chain joins TRBV5-4 and TRBJ1-2; 8 bases match TRBD1. Per the germline V gene, CDR1 is SGHNT and CDR2 is YYREEE (reference sequence). V lost 5 bases and J lost 4; bases outside the gene matches: 13. The CDR3 sequence is 16 residues long. In DNA, the CDR3 is TGTGCCAGCAGTCACCCCACCGGGACAGGTGTCTATGGCTACACCTTC. Protein: CASSHPTGTGVYGYTF. The variable domain in full, with the rest retrieved from reference TRBV5-4 and TRBJ1-2, is ETGVTQSPTHLIKTRGQQVTLRCSSQSGHNTVSWYQQALGQGPQFIFQYYREEENGRGNFPPRFSGLQFPNYSSELNVNALELDDSALYLCASSHPTGTGVYGYTFGSGTRLTVV.

The V and J genes are TRBV6-5 and TRBJ2-3, with TRBD2 identical over 9 bases. This CDR3 has 15 amino acids. V shed 7 bases and J 5 bases; nucleotides not matched to a gene: 10. Per the germline V gene, CDR1 is MNHEY and CDR2 is SVGAGI. CDR3 DNA: TGTGCCAGCACAGAGGCGGGAGGGGGAAGAGATACGCAGTATTTT. As protein: CASTEAGGGRDTQYF.

V usage is TRBV14 and J usage is TRBJ1-5; D unclear. The CDR3 length is 18 residues. Trimming shortened V by 1 base and J by 0 bases, and 16 bases separated the two germline ends. Germline V lookup: CDR1 SGHDN, CDR2 FVKESK. CDR3 DNA sequence: TGTGCCAGCAGCCAAGTTCCCGGAGATCGATGTAGCAATCAGCCCCAGCATTTT. Protein product: CASSQVPGDRCSNQPQHF.

The chain couples TRBV28 to TRBJ1-2; D not resolved. CDR1 and CDR2 (germline): MDHEN, SYDVKM. V shed 5 bases and J shed 5 bases, with 6 bases lying between them. This CDR3 has 11 amino acids. The CDR3 DNA reads as TGTGCCAGCAGTCTCGAGTATGGCTACACCTTC. Its translation: CASSLEYGYTF.

This rearrangement joins TRBV6-6 to TRBJ2-1, with a tentative D call TRBD2 (7 bases). V was trimmed by 11 bases and J by 4 bases, leaving 18 bases between them. CDR1 and CDR2 (germline): MNHNY, SVGAGI (reference sequence). The CDR3 length is 14 residues. The CDR3 loop reads CAGPGGGGYNEQFF. DNA of the CDR3: TGTGCCGGCCCCGGAGGGGGGGGTTACAATGAGCAGTTCTTC.

CDR3 DNA sequence: TGTGCCAGCAGCGCAAGGACAGTTCCCGAAAAACTGTTTTTT. It encodes CASSARTVPEKLFF. V and J are TRBV9 and TRBJ1-4; D is possibly TRBD1 (6 bases). Trimming left V 3 bases short and J 8 bases short, with 14 bases between. Germline values: CDR1 SGDLS, CDR2 YYNGEE. CDR3 length equals 14 residues.

CDR3 coding DNA: TGTGCCAGCAGTGAAACCCTAGCGGGGGGGTTATCCTACAATGAGCAGTTCTTC. Translating gives CASSETLAGGLSYNEQFF. The rearrangement uses TRBV2 and TRBJ2-1; 12 nucleotides line up with TRBD2. CDR1 and CDR2 from the germline V gene are SNHLY and FYNNEI. The CDR3 has 18 amino acids. The ends lost 2 bases at V and 1 base at J; junction bases unmatched: 6.

The V and J genes are TRBV19 and TRBJ1-1, with TRBD1 identical over 7 bases. V shed 1 base, J shed 3 bases, and the junction held 5 bases outside the gene matches. The CDR3 sequence is 15 residues long. CDR1 is LNHDA and CDR2 is SQIVND in the germline V gene (reference sequence). The CDR3 loop reads CASSIGTGVDTEAFF. The CDR3 coding sequence is TGTGCCAGTAGTATAGGAACAGGGGTGGACACTGAAGCTTTCTTT.

The V gene is TRBV19, the J gene TRBJ1-1; 8 nucleotides agree with TRBD1. Germline values: CDR1 LNHDA, CDR2 SQIVND (reference sequence). The trim removed 3 bases at V and 2 bases at J, leaving 2 bases unmatched. The CDR3 is 14 residues long. CDR3 loop: CASSIGQGNTEAFF. CDR3 bases: TGTGCCAGTAGTATTGGACAGGGCAACACTGAAGCTTTCTTT.

This chain uses TRBV7-6 with TRBJ2-7, with 8 bases lining up with TRBD2. Trimming at V came to 5 bases and at J to 4 bases, leaving 13 bases not matched to a gene. This CDR3 is built from 16 residues. In germline, CDR1 is SGHVS, CDR2 FNYEAQ. This CDR3 is CASSPRGTSGRYEQYF. CDR3 bases: TGTGCCAGCAGCCCGCGGGGTACTAGCGGCCGGTACGAGCAGTACTTC.

The V and J genes are TRBV7-9 and TRBJ2-7, with a tentative D call TRBD1 (6 bases). Germline V gene sequence: CDR1 SEHNR, CDR2 FQNEAQ (reference sequence). The V end was cut by 1 base, the J end by 0 bases, with 13 bases between. CDR3 length: 16 residues. The CDR3 DNA reads TGTGCCAGCAGCTTAGACGAGGGGGAGAACTCCTACGAGCAGTACTTC. Encoded protein: CASSLDEGENSYEQYF. Using reference TRBV7-9 and TRBJ2-7 for the parts outside the CDR3, the full variable domain is DTGVSQNPRHKITKRGQNVTFRCDPISEHNRLYWYRQTLGQGPEFLTYFQNEAQLEKSRLLSDRFSAERPKGSFSTLEIQRTEQGDSAMYLCASSLDEGENSYEQYFGPGTRLTVT.

This sequence joins TRBV6-6 and TRBJ1-2; D is ambiguous. Germline CDR1 reads MNHNY; CDR2 reads SVGAGI (reference sequence). The CDR3 sequence is 11 residues long. V was clipped by 6 bases and J by 6 bases, with 8 bases between them. CDR3 DNA: TGTGCCAGCAGCCAGCGAGATGGCTACACCTTC. It translates to CASSQRDGYTF.

In the case of this clone: Germline is not matched at one junction end, which may reflect a read error. The chain combines TRBV6-1 with TRBJ2-6; weak D call: TRBD2 (6 bases). Germline V gene sequence: CDR1 MNHNS, CDR2 SASEGT. CDR3 length: 14 amino acids. In DNA, the CDR3 is TGTGCCAGCAGCAGGGTCGGCGGGGCCAACGGCCTGACTTTC. Protein: CASSRVGGANGLTF.

The CDR3 region has the DNA TGTGCCTTACCCCGAGGCCCCCGGAGCTCCGGGGGAGAGACCCAGTACTTC. Translating it yields CALPRGPRSSGGETQYF. This chain joins TRBV5-8 and TRBJ2-5, with D perhaps matching TRBD2 (6 bases). The V gene lost 10 bases and the J gene lost 4 bases, with 29 bases spanning the gap. This CDR3 contains 17 residues. CDR1 is SGHTS and CDR2 is YDEGEE in the germline V gene.

The genes are TRBV2 and TRBJ2-7, with a weak D call TRBD1 (6 bases). V was cut by 4 bases and J by 5 bases, with 15 bases left in between. The CDR3 is 14 amino acids. Germline V gene data show CDR1 as SNHLY and CDR2 as FYNNEI. The CDR3 nucleotides read TGTGCCAGCAGTGGGCAGGGCAGGGGACACGAGCAGTACTTC. It translates to CASSGQGRGHEQYF.

This sequence joins TRBV7-9 and TRBJ1-1; D might be TRBD1 (5 bases). The CDR3 consists of 14 residues. The V and J ends lost 3 bases and 6 bases respectively, with 14 bases between them. Looked up from germline, CDR1 is SEHNR and CDR2 is FQNEAQ (reference sequence). The CDR3 loop is CASSFGGGGAEAFF. CDR3 bases: TGTGCCAGCAGCTTTGGGGGGGGAGGGGCTGAAGCTTTCTTT.

V is TRBV27 and J is TRBJ2-7, with 9 bases matching TRBD2. CDR1 is MNHEY and CDR2 is SMNVEV in the germline V gene (reference sequence). This CDR3 is built from 14 residues. Unmatched junction bases numbered 3, after V lost 0 bases and J lost 6 bases. CDR3 amino acids: CASSLSAGGGEQYF. The DNA of the CDR3 is TGTGCCAGCAGTTTATCTGCGGGAGGGGGCGAGCAGTACTTC.

This chain uses TRBV30 with TRBJ1-6; D not resolved. The V and J ends lost 2 bases and 14 bases respectively, with 10 bases between them. Germline CDR1 GTSNPN, CDR2 SVGIG (reference sequence). CDR3 length equals 11 residues. In DNA, the CDR3 is TGTGCCTGGAGTACGGGAATGGCCCTCCACTTT. Amino acids: CAWSTGMALHF.

Only a few counts were recorded for this clone. The chain carries TRBV19 and TRBJ1-5, with D perhaps matching TRBD1 (6 bases). The CDR3 is 18 residues long. V was trimmed by 3 bases and J by 0 bases, leaving 18 bases between them. Germline V gene lookup returns CDR1 LNHDA and CDR2 SQIVND (reference sequence). The CDR3 protein is CASSMTDRRSYSNQPQHF. Here the CDR3 DNA reads TGTGCCAGTAGTATGACGGACAGACGCTCGTATAGCAATCAGCCCCAGCATTTT. The full variable domain, completed using reference TRBV19 and TRBJ1-5, is DGGITQSPKYLFRKEGQNVTLSCEQNLNHDAMYWYRQDPGQGLRLIYYSQIVNDFQKGDIAEGYSVSREKKESFPLTVTSAQKNPTAFYLCASSMTDRRSYSNQPQHFGDGTRLSIL.

CDR3 in amino acids: CASSRETQYF. In nucleotides, the CDR3 is TGTGCCAGCTCGCGGGAGACCCAGTACTTC. The chain combines TRBV7-9 with TRBJ2-5; D uncertain. V was trimmed by 8 bases and J by 5 bases, leaving 6 bases between them. The CDR3 is made up of 10 amino acids. CDR1 and CDR2 (germline): SEHNR, FQNEAQ (reference sequence).

The V and J genes are TRBV2 and TRBJ2-5; 10 positions match TRBD2. The CDR3 runs 16 residues. CDR1 and CDR2 from the germline V gene are SNHLY and FYNNEI. The V segment lost 5 bases and the J segment 2 bases; nucleotides outside the gene matches: 8. In DNA, the CDR3 is TGTGCCAGCAGTTTCGCGCTAGCGGGAGATCAAGAGACCCAGTACTTC. This gives the protein CASSFALAGDQETQYF.

The V gene is TRBV6-1, the J gene TRBJ2-7; tentative D call: TRBD2 (6 bases). V gave up 5 bases and J gave up 2 bases, with 10 bases separating them. Germline V gene data show CDR1 as MNHNS and CDR2 as SASEGT. This CDR3 has 13 amino acids. CDR3 bases: TGTGCCAGCAGTCGGGCGGGGACCTACGAGCAGTACTTC. Its translation: CASSRAGTYEQYF.